The 12 T cell receptor beta chains in this list originate from one sample, sequenced in a study of beta chain features in type 1 diabetes. Study results and caveats: Among all four CD4+ subsets, Type 1 diabetes patients had TCRB CDR3s that were moderately but significantly shorter.

These receptors have no identified antigens. The whole isolated RNA underwent reverse transcription, so sequencing captured expressed TCRB transcripts. Clones were read by immunoSEQ multiplex PCR, and TCRdb kept only the in-frame ones, dropping some. The data show 550,000 to 850,000 clones, with 13% seen just once and approximately 0.022% held by the top ten. What was sequenced was naive CD4+ T cells from blood. The receptors originated from a man aged 18 to 29 with type 1 diabetes.

This clone was picked up a small number of times. The chain has TRBV11-3 and TRBJ2-1, with a tentative D call TRBD2 (6 bases). Trimming took off 4 bases at V and 7 bases at J, with 23 bases between the two ends. CDR1 is SGHNT, CDR2 YENEEA, per germline. CDR3 size: 17 residues. The CDR3 nucleotides are TGTGCCAGCAGCTATGGGTCGGGGGAACCCCATGGGAATGAGCAGTTCTTC. As protein: CASSYGSGEPHGNEQFF.

This clone was seen a handful of times. The rearrangement joins TRBV27 to TRBJ2-5; D call uncertain. V was cut by 5 bases and J by 3 bases, with 13 bases left in between. Germline CDR1 MNHEY, CDR2 SMNVEV (reference sequence). This CDR3 spans 14 amino acids. CDR3 nucleotides: TGTGCCAGCAGTCCCTACCAACGGGAAGAGACCCAGTACTTC. Amino acid sequence: CASSPYQREETQYF.

This clone appeared a few times. The chain joins TRBV7-8 to TRBJ1-2; D is possibly TRBD1 (5 bases). The CDR3 is 16 residues long. The V end lost 6 bases, the J end lost 4 bases, and 21 bases lay between the germline ends. Germline-derived CDR1 and CDR2 are SGHVS and FQNEAQ. CDR3 in amino acids: CASSSAQHGDSYGYTF. In nucleotides, the CDR3 is TGTGCCAGCAGTTCAGCACAACACGGAGACAGCTATGGCTACACCTTC.

The sample holds a few counts of this clone. The V call is TRBV28, the J call TRBJ2-1; D uncertain. The CDR3 is 13 residues long. The ends were cut back, 2 bases at V and 14 bases at J, with 16 bases in the middle. Germline-derived CDR1 and CDR2 are MDHEN and SYDVKM. The CDR3 loop reads CASSLEQAPRKFF. CDR3 DNA sequence: TGTGCCAGCAGTTTAGAGCAGGCCCCTCGGAAGTTCTTC.

The rearrangement joins TRBV30 to TRBJ1-5; 7 nucleotides line up with TRBD1. CDR1 and CDR2 (germline): GTSNPN, SVGIG (reference sequence). This CDR3 region has 13 residues. V was clipped by 4 bases and J by 4 bases; unmatched bases: 4. The chain's CDR3 is CAWTNRGNQPQHF. CDR3 DNA: TGTGCCTGGACGAACAGGGGAAATCAGCCCCAGCATTTT.

This clone turned up a few times. This sequence joins TRBV29-1 and TRBJ1-1, with 9 bases aligning to TRBD1. The CDR3 is made up of 13 amino acids. J gave up 4 bases and V 3 bases, and 3 bases lay outside the gene matches. CDR1 and CDR2 (germline): SQVTM, ANQGSEA. The CDR3 bases are TGCAGCGTTGAGGGACAGGGCACCACTGAAGCTTTCTTT. Translation gives CSVEGQGTTEAFF.

The gene calls are TRBV30 and TRBJ2-3; D might be TRBD2 (6 bases). This CDR3 comprises 16 residues. V was shortened by 1 base and J by 2 bases, with 16 bases between the two germline ends. The germline V gene has CDR1 GTSNPN and CDR2 SVGIG (reference sequence). CDR3 sequence: CAWSESPGLATDTQYF. As DNA, the CDR3 is TGTGCCTGGAGTGAATCCCCGGGACTTGCCACAGATACGCAGTATTTT.

A few counts support this clone. This chain joins TRBV6-1 and TRBJ2-4; no definite D call. Germline V gives CDR1 MNHNS, CDR2 SASEGT. The CDR3 is made up of 16 amino acids. V was pared by 3 bases and J by 0 bases, with 12 bases between. The CDR3 is CASSDRALLAKNIQYF. DNA of the CDR3: TGTGCCAGCAGTGACCGTGCATTACTAGCCAAAAACATTCAGTACTTC.

This clone showed up just a few times. The chain has TRBV11-1 and TRBJ2-3, with 7 bases identical to TRBD1. The CDR3 covers 16 residues. Unmatched junction bases numbered 12, after V lost 5 bases and J lost 4 bases. Per germline, CDR1 SGHAT and CDR2 FQDESV (reference sequence). CDR3 DNA sequence: TGTGCCAGCAGCCCCACCGAGACAGGGTTGTCAGATACGCAGTATTTT. This sequence encodes CASSPTETGLSDTQYF.

This clone has more than one count but fewer than ten. The chain couples TRBV7-6 to TRBJ2-3; TRBD2 is a possible D gene (6 bases). Germline V gene lookup returns CDR1 SGHVS and CDR2 FNYEAQ. CDR3 length: 15 amino acids. Trimming removed 5 bases from V and 5 bases from J, with 17 bases in between. The CDR3 reads CASSVGLTGGDTQYF. Here the CDR3 DNA reads TGTGCCAGCAGCGTGGGACTCACGGGTGGAGATACGCAGTATTTT.

A note on this clone: At one boundary the junction diverges from the germline segment, which might be a read error. In the same sample, other DNA sequences code for this CDR3. In DNA, the CDR3 is TGTGCCAGCAGCTTAGCTTTGGTTAGGGCGAGGTCTAACACTGAGGCTTTCTTT. It yields the protein CASSLALVRARSNTEAFF. The chain combines TRBV7-9 with TRBJ1-1; D unresolved. This CDR3 is built from 18 residues. The germline gives CDR1 SEHNR, CDR2 FQNEAQ (reference sequence).

This clone has only a few counts. This CDR3 is also generated by other DNA sequences in the sample. V is TRBV27 and J is TRBJ2-7; the D is unclear. Per the germline V gene, CDR1 is MNHEY and CDR2 is SMNVEV (reference sequence). V lost 6 bases, J lost 5 bases, and 11 bases lay in between. The CDR3 loop spans 12 amino acids. The CDR3 nucleotides read TGTGCCAGCAGCTTCCTTGGGGACGAGCAGTACTTC. This translates into CASSFLGDEQYF.